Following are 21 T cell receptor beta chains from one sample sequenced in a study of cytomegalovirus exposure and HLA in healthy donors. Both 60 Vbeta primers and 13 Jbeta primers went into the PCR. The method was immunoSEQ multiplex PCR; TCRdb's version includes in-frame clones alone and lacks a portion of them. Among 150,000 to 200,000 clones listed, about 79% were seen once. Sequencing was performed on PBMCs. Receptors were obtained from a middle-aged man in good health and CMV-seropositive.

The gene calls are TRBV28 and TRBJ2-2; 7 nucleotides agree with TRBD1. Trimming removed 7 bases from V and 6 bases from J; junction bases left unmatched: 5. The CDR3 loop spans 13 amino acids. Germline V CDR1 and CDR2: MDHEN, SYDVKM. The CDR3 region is CASIQGVAGELFF. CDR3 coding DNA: TGTGCCAGCATCCAGGGGGTCGCCGGGGAGCTGTTTTTT.

The CDR3 bases are TGTGCCAGCAGTGAAATGTTGACAGGCTCTGGAAACACCATATATTTT. Amino acid sequence: CASSEMLTGSGNTIYF. The chain has TRBV6-1 and TRBJ1-3; TRBD1 is a possible D gene (6 bases). Germline V gene lookup returns CDR1 MNHNS and CDR2 SASEGT. Trimming took off 2 bases at V and 0 bases at J, with 11 bases between the two ends. This CDR3 has 16 residues.

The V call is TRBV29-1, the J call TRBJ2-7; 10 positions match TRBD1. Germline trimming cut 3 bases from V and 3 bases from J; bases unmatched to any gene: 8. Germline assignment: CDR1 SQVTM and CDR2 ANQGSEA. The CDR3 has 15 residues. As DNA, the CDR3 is TGCAGCGTTGAGGAACCTGGACAGGGGGTCTACGAGCAGTACTTC. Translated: CSVEEPGQGVYEQYF.

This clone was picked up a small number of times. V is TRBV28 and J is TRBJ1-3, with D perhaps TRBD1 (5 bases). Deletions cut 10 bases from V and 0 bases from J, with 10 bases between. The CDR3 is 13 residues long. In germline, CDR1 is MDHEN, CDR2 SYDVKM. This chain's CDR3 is CATVRGSGNTIYF. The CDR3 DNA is TGTGCCACCGTTAGGGGCTCTGGAAACACCATATATTTT.

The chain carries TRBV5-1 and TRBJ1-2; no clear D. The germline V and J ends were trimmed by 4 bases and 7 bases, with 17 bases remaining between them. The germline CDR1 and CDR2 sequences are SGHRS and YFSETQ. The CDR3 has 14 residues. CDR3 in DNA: TGCGCCAGCAGCCCCACCCGGGGATCGGGTGGCTACACCTTC. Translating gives CASSPTRGSGGYTF.

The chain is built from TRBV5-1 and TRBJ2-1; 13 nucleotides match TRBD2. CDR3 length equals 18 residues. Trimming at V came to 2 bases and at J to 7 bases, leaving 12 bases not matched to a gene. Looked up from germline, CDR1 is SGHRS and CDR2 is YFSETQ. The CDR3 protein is CASSFAAILAGGRNEQFF. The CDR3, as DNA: TGCGCCAGCAGCTTCGCCGCAATACTAGCGGGGGGGCGGAATGAGCAGTTCTTC.

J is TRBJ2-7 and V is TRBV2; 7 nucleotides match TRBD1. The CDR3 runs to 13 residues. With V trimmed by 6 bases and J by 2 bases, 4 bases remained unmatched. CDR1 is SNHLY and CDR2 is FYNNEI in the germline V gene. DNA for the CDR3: TGTGCCAGCAGCGACAGGGCCCCCTACGAGCAGTACGTC. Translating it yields CASSDRAPYEQYV.

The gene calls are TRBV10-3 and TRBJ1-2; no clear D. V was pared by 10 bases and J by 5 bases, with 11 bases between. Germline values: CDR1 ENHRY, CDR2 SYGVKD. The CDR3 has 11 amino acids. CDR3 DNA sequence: TGTGCCACCGAAGGAGGGTATGGCTACACCTTC. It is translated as CATEGGYGYTF.

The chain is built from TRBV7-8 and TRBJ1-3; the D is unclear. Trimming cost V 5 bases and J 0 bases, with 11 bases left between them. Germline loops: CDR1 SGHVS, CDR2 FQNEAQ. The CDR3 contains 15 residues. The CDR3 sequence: CASSPRRDSGNTIYF. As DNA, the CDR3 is TGTGCCAGCAGCCCTCGACGGGACTCTGGAAACACCATATATTTT. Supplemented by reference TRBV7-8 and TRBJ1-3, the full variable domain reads GAGVSQSPRYKVAKRGQDVALRCDPISGHVSLFWYQQALGQGPEFLTYFQNEAQLDKSGLPSDRFFAERPEGSVSTLKIQRTQQEDSAVYLCASSPRRDSGNTIYFGEGSWLTVV.

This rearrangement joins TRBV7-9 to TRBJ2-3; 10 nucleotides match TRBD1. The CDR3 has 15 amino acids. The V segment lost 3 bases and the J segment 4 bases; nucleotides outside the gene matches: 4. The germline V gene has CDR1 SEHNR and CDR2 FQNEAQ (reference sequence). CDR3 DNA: TGTGCCAGCAGCTTGCGGACAGGGGGATCAGATACGCAGTATTTT. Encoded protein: CASSLRTGGSDTQYF.

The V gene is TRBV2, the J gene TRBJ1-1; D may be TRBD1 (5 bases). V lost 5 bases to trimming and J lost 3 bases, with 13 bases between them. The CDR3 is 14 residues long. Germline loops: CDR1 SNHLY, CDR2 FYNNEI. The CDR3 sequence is CASSWGGGDTEAFF. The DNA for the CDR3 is TGTGCCAGCAGTTGGGGGGGAGGGGACACTGAAGCTTTCTTT.

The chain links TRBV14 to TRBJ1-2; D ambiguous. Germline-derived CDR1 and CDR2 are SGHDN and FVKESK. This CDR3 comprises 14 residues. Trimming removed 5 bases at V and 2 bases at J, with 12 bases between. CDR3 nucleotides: TGTGCCAGCAGCTTAACAACTACAAACTATGGCTACACCTTC. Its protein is CASSLTTTNYGYTF.

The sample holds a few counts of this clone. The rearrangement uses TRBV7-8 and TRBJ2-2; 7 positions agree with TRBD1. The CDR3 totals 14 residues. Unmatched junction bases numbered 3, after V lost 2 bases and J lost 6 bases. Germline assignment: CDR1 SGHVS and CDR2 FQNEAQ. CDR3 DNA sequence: TGTGCCAGCAGCTTACGGCAGGGGGCCGGGGAGCTGTTTTTT. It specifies CASSLRQGAGELFF.

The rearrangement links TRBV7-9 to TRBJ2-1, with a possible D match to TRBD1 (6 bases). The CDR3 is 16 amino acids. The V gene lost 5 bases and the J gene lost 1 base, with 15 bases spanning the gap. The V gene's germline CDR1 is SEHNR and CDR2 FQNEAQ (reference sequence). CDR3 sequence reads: CASSARTESSYNEQFF. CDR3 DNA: TGTGCCAGCAGCGCCCGGACAGAAAGTTCCTACAATGAGCAGTTCTTC.

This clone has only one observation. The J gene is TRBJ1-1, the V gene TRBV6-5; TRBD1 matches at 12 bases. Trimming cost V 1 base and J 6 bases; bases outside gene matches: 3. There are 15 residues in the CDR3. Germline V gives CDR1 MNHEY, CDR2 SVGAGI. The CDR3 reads CASSYWGQGAAEAFF. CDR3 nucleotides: TGTGCCAGCAGTTACTGGGGACAGGGGGCAGCTGAAGCTTTCTTT.

The CDR3 spells CASSLPGTNEKLFF. In nucleotides, the CDR3 is TGTGCCAGCAGCTTACCGGGAACTAATGAAAAACTGTTTTTT. The rearrangement joins TRBV7-9 to TRBJ1-4, with D unresolved. Trimming took off 2 bases at V and 1 base at J, with 5 bases between the two ends. This CDR3 has 14 amino acids. Germline lookup yields CDR1 SEHNR and CDR2 FQNEAQ (reference sequence).

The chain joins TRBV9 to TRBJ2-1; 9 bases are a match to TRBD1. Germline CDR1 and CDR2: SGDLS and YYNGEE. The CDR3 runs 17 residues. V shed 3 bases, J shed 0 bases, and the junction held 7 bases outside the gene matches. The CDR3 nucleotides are TGTGCCAGCAGCGCGGATCCGGGACAGGGCTCCTACAATGAGCAGTTCTTC. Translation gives CASSADPGQGSYNEQFF.

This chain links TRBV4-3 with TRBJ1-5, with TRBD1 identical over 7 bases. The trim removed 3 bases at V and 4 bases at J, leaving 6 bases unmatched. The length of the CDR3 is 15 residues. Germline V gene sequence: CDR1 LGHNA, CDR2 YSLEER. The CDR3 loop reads CASSHGTAPNQPQHF. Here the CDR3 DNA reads TGCGCCAGCAGCCACGGGACAGCTCCTAATCAGCCCCAGCATTTT.

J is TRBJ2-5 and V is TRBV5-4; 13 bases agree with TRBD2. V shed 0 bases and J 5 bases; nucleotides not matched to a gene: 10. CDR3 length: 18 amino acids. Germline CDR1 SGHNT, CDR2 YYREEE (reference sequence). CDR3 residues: CASSLGGLAGWGRETQYF. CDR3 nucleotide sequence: TGTGCCAGCAGCTTGGGGGGACTAGCGGGGTGGGGGCGGGAGACCCAGTACTTC.

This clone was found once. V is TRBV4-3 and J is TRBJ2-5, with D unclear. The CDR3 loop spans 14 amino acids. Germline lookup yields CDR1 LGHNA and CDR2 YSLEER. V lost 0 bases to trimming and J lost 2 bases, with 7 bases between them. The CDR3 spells CASSQDTMQETQYF. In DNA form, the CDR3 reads TGCGCCAGCAGCCAAGATACTATGCAAGAGACCCAGTACTTC.

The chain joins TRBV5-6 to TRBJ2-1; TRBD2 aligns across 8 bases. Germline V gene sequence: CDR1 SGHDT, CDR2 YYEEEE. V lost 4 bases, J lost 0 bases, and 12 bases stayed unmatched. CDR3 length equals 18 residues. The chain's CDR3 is CASSLSSRGGSSYNEQFF. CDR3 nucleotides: TGTGCCAGCAGCCTATCTAGCCGGGGGGGGAGCTCCTACAATGAGCAGTTCTTC.